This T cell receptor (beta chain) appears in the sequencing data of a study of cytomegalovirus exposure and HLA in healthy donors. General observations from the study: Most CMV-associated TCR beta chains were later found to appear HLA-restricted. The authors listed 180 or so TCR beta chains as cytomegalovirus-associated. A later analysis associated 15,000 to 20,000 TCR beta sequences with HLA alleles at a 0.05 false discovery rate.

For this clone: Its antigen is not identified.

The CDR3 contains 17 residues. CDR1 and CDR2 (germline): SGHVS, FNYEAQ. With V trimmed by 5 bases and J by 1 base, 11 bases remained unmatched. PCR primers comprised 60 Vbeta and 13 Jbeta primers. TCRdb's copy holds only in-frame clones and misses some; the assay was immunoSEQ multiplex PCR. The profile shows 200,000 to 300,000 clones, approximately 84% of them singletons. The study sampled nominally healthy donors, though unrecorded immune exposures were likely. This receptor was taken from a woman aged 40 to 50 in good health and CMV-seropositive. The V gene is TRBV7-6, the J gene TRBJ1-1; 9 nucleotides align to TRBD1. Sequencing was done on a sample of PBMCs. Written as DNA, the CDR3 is TGTGCCAGCAGCCCACGTACAGGGGGCAGCGCGAACACTGAAGCTTTCTTT. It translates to CASSPRTGGSANTEAFF. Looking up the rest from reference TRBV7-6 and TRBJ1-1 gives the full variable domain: GAGVSQSPRYKVTKRGQDVALRCDPISGHVSLYWYRQALGQGPEFLTYFNYEAQQDKSGLPNDRFSAERPEGSISTLTIQRTEQRDSAMYRCASSPRTGGSANTEAFFGQGTRLTVV.